This T cell receptor (beta chain) is from a study of shared clonotypes between healthy human individuals. Regarding the study as a whole: Larger estimated richness was generally seen in naive subsets than in memory subsets. Lower generation probabilities were found for non-shared clonotypes than for those shared by all four donors.

Using 200 ng DNA, 32,000 or so T cell genomes, the sorted-subset replicate PCRs were run. In the authors' methods: Junction-only sequences without quality scores were provided by ImmunoSEQ, so filtering was different. TCRdb's table, derived via immunoSEQ multiplex PCR, lists solely in-frame clones and lacks some. Clone size and V and J calls were adopted from that table, with D and trimming inferred from the DNA. This repertoire shows around 200,000 clones, approximately 60% found once; its top ten account for about 9.4%. Of note for this clone: What it recognizes is unknown.

Sequenced sample: memory CD4+ T cells sorted from blood. Subset given: CD45RA-negative fraction. The source is a man younger than 40 in good health.

CDR3 coding DNA: TGTGCCAGCAGTTCCCGACAGAGCTCCTACGAGCAGTACTTC. It encodes CASSSRQSSYEQYF. The rearrangement uses TRBV6-1 and TRBJ2-7; D might be TRBD1 (5 bases). Germline CDR1 MNHNS, CDR2 SASEGT. The ends were cut back, 5 bases at V and 0 bases at J, with 11 bases in the middle. The CDR3 totals 14 residues.